One T cell receptor beta chain is described in this entry. J lost 4 bases, V lost 0 bases, and 6 bases had no gene match. CDR3 length equals 16 residues. Germline V gene data show CDR1 as GTSNPN and CDR2 as SVGIG (reference sequence). 60 Vbeta and 13 Jbeta primers were used in PCR. TCRdb keeps only in-frame clones here, not all; method: immunoSEQ multiplex PCR. The table lists 100,000 to 150,000 clones. This record comes from a study of cytomegalovirus exposure and HLA in healthy donors. The V call is TRBV30, the J call TRBJ2-3, with 11 bases aligning to TRBD2. The TCR comes from a middle-aged woman in good health and CMV-seropositive. Sequencing used PBMCs. The DNA of the CDR3 is TGTGCCTGGAGTGTAGGACTAGCGGGTTTAGCAGATACGCAGTATTTT. It codes for CAWSVGLAGLADTQYF.